The 4 T cell receptor beta chains below all came from one sample that was sequenced in a study of cytomegalovirus exposure and HLA in healthy donors (dated by TCRdb to about 2017). The protocol used for the library was the immunoSEQ multiplex PCR assay. The immuneACCESS repertoire file appears here via TCRdb, limited to in-frame rearrangements. These files lack a portion of the clones; in checked studies, under half of the deficit traces to unresolved V genes, and the cause of the others is not known. This sample holds about 160,000 clones; about nine tenths were observed only once. The ten largest account for 5.7% of the sample. Sequenced sample: PBMCs. The receptors were sampled from a woman under 40 in good health and CMV-seronegative.

This chain connects TRBV19 to TRBJ2-2; D remains unclear. V lost 8 bases to trimming and J lost 4 bases, with 11 bases between them. This CDR3 is 13 amino acids long. Germline V lookup: CDR1 LNHDA, CDR2 SQIVND (reference sequence). The chain's CDR3 is CASFRTFTGELFF. The DNA of the CDR3 is TGTGCCAGTTTCCGGACCTTCACCGGGGAGCTGTTTTTT. Complete variable domain (other parts from reference TRBV19 and TRBJ2-2): DGGITQSPKYLFRKEGQNVTLSCEQNLNHDAMYWYRQDPGQGLRLIYYSQIVNDFQKGDIAEGYSVSREKKESFPLTVTSAQKNPTAFYLCASFRTFTGELFFGEGSRLTVL.

The chain recombines TRBV6-6 with TRBJ2-3; D is unresolved. Germline V lookup: CDR1 MNHNY, CDR2 SVGAGI (reference sequence). Trimming stripped 0 bases from V and 9 bases from J, with 10 bases between. The CDR3 length is 13 residues. CDR3: CASSYSSLATQYF. CDR3 DNA sequence: TGTGCCAGCAGTTACTCGTCCCTCGCGACGCAGTATTTT.

This rearrangement joins TRBV6-1 to TRBJ1-3, with 7 bases aligning to TRBD1. This CDR3 is 15 amino acids long. Per germline, CDR1 MNHNS and CDR2 SASEGT. J was trimmed by 0 bases and V by 6 bases; bases with no gene match: 5. The CDR3 nucleotides read TGTGCCAGCAGCCACAGGGGACTCTCTGGAAACACCATATATTTT. Its translation: CASSHRGLSGNTIYF.

The CDR3 DNA follows: TGTGCCAGTCTCACAGGGGGGTATATCGACGAGCAGTACTTC. Protein product: CASLTGGYIDEQYF. The rearrangement links TRBV28 to TRBJ2-7; 8 bases match TRBD1. V lost 9 bases and J lost 5; bases outside the gene matches: 12. Germline CDR1 and CDR2: MDHEN and SYDVKM. This CDR3 contains 14 residues.